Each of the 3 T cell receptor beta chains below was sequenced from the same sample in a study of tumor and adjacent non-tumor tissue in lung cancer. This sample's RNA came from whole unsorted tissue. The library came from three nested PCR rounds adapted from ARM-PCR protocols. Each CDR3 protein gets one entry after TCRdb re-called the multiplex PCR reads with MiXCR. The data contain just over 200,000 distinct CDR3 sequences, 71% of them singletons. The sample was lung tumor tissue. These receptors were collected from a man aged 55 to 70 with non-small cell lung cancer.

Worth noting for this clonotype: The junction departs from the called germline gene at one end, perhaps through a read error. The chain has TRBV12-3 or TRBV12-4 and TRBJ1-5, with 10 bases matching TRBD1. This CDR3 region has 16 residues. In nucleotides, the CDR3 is TGTACCAGCAGTTTAGCGGGGACAGGGGACGGACAGCCCCAGCATTTT. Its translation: CTSSLAGTGDGQPQHF.

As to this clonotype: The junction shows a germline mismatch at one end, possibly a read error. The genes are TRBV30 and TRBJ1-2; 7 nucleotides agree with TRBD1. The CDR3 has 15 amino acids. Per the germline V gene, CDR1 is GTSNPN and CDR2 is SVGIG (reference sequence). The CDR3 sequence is CAWSSEDRQLYGYTF. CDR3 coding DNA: TGTGCTTGGAGTTCCGAGGACAGGCAATTATATGGCTACACCTTC. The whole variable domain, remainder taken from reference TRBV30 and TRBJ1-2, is SQTIHQWPATLVQPVGSPLSLECTVEGTSNPNLYWYRQAAGRGLQLLFYSVGIGQISSEVPQNLSASRPQDRQFILSSKKLLLSDSGFYLCAWSSEDRQLYGYTFGSGTRLTVV.

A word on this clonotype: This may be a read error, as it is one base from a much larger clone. Written as DNA, the CDR3 is TGTGCCAGCACCTCCGATGTGTACTACAAGCAGTACTTC. Its translation: CASTSDVYYKQYF. This rearrangement joins TRBV12-3 or TRBV12-4 to TRBJ2-7; D ambiguous. The CDR3 has 13 residues.